The 15 T cell receptor beta chains listed next were all sequenced from one sample in a study of cytomegalovirus exposure and HLA in healthy donors. The PCR contained 60 Vbeta and 13 Jbeta primers. Sequenced by immunoSEQ multiplex PCR; TCRdb stores in-frame clones only, minus some. The sample holds over 120,000 clones; roughly four fifths are singletons and the top ten take around 8.8%. The sample was PBMCs. These receptors were taken from a woman aged 55-69 years in good health and CMV-seropositive.

This clone was counted only a few times. DNA for the CDR3: TGCGCCAGCAGCCAAGAAGAGGGACAGGGACGGCAGCAGTACTTC. Translating gives CASSQEEGQGRQQYF. The V and J genes are TRBV4-3 and TRBJ2-7, with 9 bases aligning to TRBD1. The CDR3 spans 15 residues. Unmatched junction bases numbered 8, after V lost 0 bases and J lost 8 bases. Germline CDR1 is LGHNA and CDR2 is YSLEER.

This clone was observed once. The rearrangement links TRBV19 to TRBJ1-5, with 7 nucleotides matching TRBD1. V lost 3 bases to trimming and J lost 3 bases; unmatched junction nucleotides: 5. CDR3 length: 15 amino acids. Per germline, CDR1 LNHDA and CDR2 SQIVND (reference sequence). The CDR3 sequence: CASSMGDSINQPQHF. DNA for the CDR3: TGTGCCAGTAGTATGGGGGACAGCATCAATCAGCCCCAGCATTTT. The variable domain in full, with the rest retrieved from reference TRBV19 and TRBJ1-5, is DGGITQSPKYLFRKEGQNVTLSCEQNLNHDAMYWYRQDPGQGLRLIYYSQIVNDFQKGDIAEGYSVSREKKESFPLTVTSAQKNPTAFYLCASSMGDSINQPQHFGDGTRLSIL.

The chain employs TRBV7-2 and TRBJ1-5; 9 positions match TRBD1. The CDR3 length is 17 residues. CDR1 is SGHTA, CDR2 FQGNSA, per germline. Trimming took 1 base from V and 6 from J; bases not matched to a gene: 10. The CDR3: CASSLGSTGGLGQPQHF. CDR3 nucleotide sequence: TGTGCCAGCAGCTTAGGTTCGACAGGGGGATTAGGTCAGCCCCAGCATTTT.

V is TRBV14 and J is TRBJ1-1; TRBD1 agrees at 7 bases. V dropped 1 base and J dropped 10; count of bases not matched to a gene: 6. The CDR3 sequence is 13 residues long. The germline V gene encodes CDR1 SGHDN and CDR2 FVKESK. CDR3 nucleotides: TGTGCCAGCAGCCAAGGGGTGACAGGGCGAGCTTTCTTT. Translating gives CASSQGVTGRAFF.

DNA for the CDR3: TGTGCCTGGAGCTACCGGGAGGGGTATATGGACGAGCAGTACTTC. This sequence encodes CAWSYREGYMDEQYF. This chain links TRBV30 with TRBJ2-7; 8 bases fit TRBD2. The CDR3 is made up of 15 amino acids. The V and J ends lost 3 bases and 5 bases, in that order; junction bases with no gene match: 12. Germline assignment: CDR1 GTSNPN and CDR2 SVGIG (reference sequence).

The chain recombines TRBV7-3 with TRBJ2-3, with 13 bases that match TRBD2. This CDR3 comprises 15 residues. Germline CDR1 SGHTA, CDR2 FQGTGA. V shed 5 bases and J 5 bases; nucleotides not matched to a gene: 4. CDR3 sequence (DNA): TGTGCCAGCAGCCCGACTAGCGGGAGGAAAGATACGCAGTATTTT. Translated: CASSPTSGRKDTQYF.

V is TRBV7-9 and J is TRBJ2-5, with TRBD2 as a possible D gene (7 bases). CDR1 is SEHNR, CDR2 FQNEAQ, per germline (reference sequence). V was shortened by 2 bases and J by 5 bases, with 12 bases between the two germline ends. CDR3 length: 14 amino acids. CDR3 DNA: TGTGCCAGCAGCTTAAGGGGGGGCGATGAGACCCAGTACTTC. Its protein product is CASSLRGGDETQYF.

The rearrangement uses TRBV5-1 and TRBJ2-1, with D tentatively TRBD2 (5 bases). Trimming removed 1 base from V and 3 bases from J, with 14 bases in between. The length of the CDR3 is 16 residues. The germline V gene encodes CDR1 SGHRS and CDR2 YFSETQ. CDR3 nucleotide sequence: TGCGCCAGCAGCTTGCGGGGTACTGAATTCTACAATGAGCAGTTCTTC. It yields the protein CASSLRGTEFYNEQFF. The full variable domain, completed using reference TRBV5-1 and TRBJ2-1, is KAGVTQTPRYLIKTRGQQVTLSCSPISGHRSVSWYQQTPGQGLQFLFEYFSETQRNKGNFPGRFSGRQFSNSRSEMNVSTLELGDSALYLCASSLRGTEFYNEQFFGPGTRLTVL.

The chain recombines TRBV5-4 with TRBJ1-5, with 7 nucleotides matching TRBD1. Losses at the gene ends were 4 bases for V and 7 bases for J; bases not matched to a gene: 5. Germline CDR1 is SGHNT and CDR2 is YYREEE (reference sequence). The CDR3 spans 13 residues. CDR3 nucleotide sequence: TGTGCCAGCAGCACCGACAGGGTCCAGCCCCAGCATTTT. Amino acid sequence: CASSTDRVQPQHF.

V is TRBV7-9 and J is TRBJ2-7; no definite D call. The CDR3 runs to 11 residues. Trimming shortened V by 5 bases and J by 6 bases, and 8 bases separated the two germline ends. Germline V gene lookup returns CDR1 SEHNR and CDR2 FQNEAQ (reference sequence). The CDR3 sequence is CASSLGPEQYF. The CDR3 bases are TGTGCCAGCAGCCTCGGTCCCGAGCAGTACTTC.

V and J are TRBV10-3 and TRBJ1-5; 12 nucleotides agree with TRBD1. From germline, CDR1 is ENHRY and CDR2 SYGVKD. V dropped 0 bases and J dropped 5; count of bases not matched to a gene: 5. CDR3 size: 17 residues. The CDR3 is CAISESGTGGGDQPQHF. The CDR3 bases are TGTGCCATCAGTGAGTCCGGGACAGGGGGCGGGGATCAGCCCCAGCATTTT.

The chain carries TRBV4-3 and TRBJ2-3; D gene unclear. The germline CDR1 and CDR2 sequences are LGHNA and YSLEER. This CDR3 spans 14 amino acids. V lost 0 bases to trimming and J lost 2 bases, with 6 bases between them. CDR3 sequence reads: CASSQDGNTDTQYF. The CDR3 nucleotides are TGCGCCAGCAGCCAAGACGGTAACACAGATACGCAGTATTTT.

The chain recombines TRBV6-6 with TRBJ2-5; 8 positions match TRBD1. The CDR3 covers 15 residues. J was trimmed by 11 bases and V by 6 bases; bases with no gene match: 17. Germline-derived CDR1 and CDR2 are MNHNY and SVGAGI (reference sequence). CDR3 sequence reads: CASRLSDRGVGEQYF. In DNA, the CDR3 is TGTGCCAGCAGACTTTCCGACAGGGGCGTGGGAGAGCAGTACTTC.

The CDR3 region has the DNA TGTGCCAGCAGCTCATGGGACAGGGGGCTTTCCTACAATGAGCAGTTCTTC. Amino acid sequence: CASSSWDRGLSYNEQFF. The rearrangement uses TRBV7-2 and TRBJ2-1; 12 bases are shared with TRBD1. The V gene's germline CDR1 is SGHTA and CDR2 FQGNSA. With V trimmed by 4 bases and J by 1 base, 5 bases remained unmatched. The CDR3 extends over 17 amino acids. Full variable domain (remainder filled in from reference TRBV7-2 and TRBJ2-1): GAGVSQSPSNKVTEKGKDVELRCDPISGHTALYWYRQSLGQGLEFLIYFQGNSAPDKSGLPSDRFSAERTGGSVSTLTIQRTQQEDSAVYLCASSSWDRGLSYNEQFFGPGTRLTVL.

The rearrangement uses TRBV10-3 and TRBJ2-1, with 8 bases matching TRBD1. The CDR3 extends over 13 amino acids. Trimming removed 10 bases from V and 5 bases from J; junction bases left unmatched: 7. Per germline, CDR1 ENHRY and CDR2 SYGVKD. CDR3 in amino acids: CATWDRRHNEQFF. CDR3 coding DNA: TGTGCCACCTGGGACAGGAGGCACAATGAGCAGTTCTTC.